Shown below are 7 T cell receptor beta chains from a single sample sequenced in a study of blood T cell repertoires in COVID-19. Measured with immunoSEQ multiplex PCR; TCRdb has only the in-frame clones, and not every one. The profile shows 230,000 or so clones, 80% to 85% of them singletons. Sequencing was carried out using peripheral blood. The receptors originated from a man younger than 45 with active or convalescent COVID-19.

This clone was seen a single time. The rearrangement links TRBV4-2 to TRBJ2-7; D is unclear. The germline gives CDR1 LGHNA, CDR2 YNFKEQ. V lost 0 bases and J 2 bases, leaving 14 bases between the germline ends. CDR3 size: 16 residues. This chain's CDR3 is CASSQEARSGTYEQYF. CDR3 coding DNA: TGTGCCAGCAGCCAAGAAGCGCGGAGTGGCACCTACGAGCAGTACTTC.

The rearrangement links TRBV6-5 to TRBJ2-2; D perhaps matches TRBD2 (5 bases). V was cut by 6 bases and J by 6 bases, with 14 bases left in between. Germline lookup yields CDR1 MNHEY and CDR2 SVGAGI. The length of the CDR3 is 14 residues. CDR3 residues: CASSPAPGSGELFF. The CDR3 coding sequence is TGTGCCAGCAGCCCCGCCCCGGGATCCGGGGAGCTGTTTTTT.

The genes are TRBV11-2 and TRBJ2-6; D unclear. The germline gives CDR1 SGHAT, CDR2 FQNNGV. The CDR3 totals 14 residues. With 5 bases removed from V and 5 bases from J, the gap between germline ends came to 10 bases. The DNA for the CDR3 is TGTGCCAGCAGCCCAGGCTCGCGGGCCAACGTCCTGACTTTC. Protein sequence: CASSPGSRANVLTF.

The chain combines TRBV6-2 or TRBV6-3 with TRBJ1-2, with TRBD1 matching 7 bases. The CDR3 has 16 amino acids. V lost 6 bases to trimming and J lost 7 bases; unmatched junction nucleotides: 17. Germline CDR1 is MNHEY and CDR2 is SVGEGT. CDR3 nucleotide sequence: TGTGCCAGCAGACCTAAGCGGACAGGTCCGAGGAGTGGCTACACCTTC. It is translated as CASRPKRTGPRSGYTF.

This clone was detected a few times. This chain links TRBV6-4 with TRBJ2-7; no firm D call. Germline values: CDR1 MRHNA, CDR2 SNTAGT. This CDR3 spans 11 amino acids. With 6 bases removed from V and 6 bases from J, the gap between germline ends came to 9 bases. The DNA of the CDR3 is TGTGCCAGCAGCCCTACTGGCGAGCAGTACTTC. This encodes CASSPTGEQYF.

DNA of the CDR3: TGTGCCAGCAGCCCCAACTCAAAAGCTTTCTTT. It specifies CASSPNSKAFF. The chain employs TRBV11-2 and TRBJ1-1; D remains ambiguous. In germline, CDR1 is SGHAT, CDR2 FQNNGV. The germline V and J ends were trimmed by 5 bases and 9 bases, with 10 bases remaining between them. CDR3 length: 11 residues.

This clone was observed a handful of times. The chain employs TRBV7-6 and TRBJ2-3; possibly TRBD2 for D (5 bases). This CDR3 spans 13 amino acids. The germline V and J ends were trimmed by 5 bases and 5 bases, with 11 bases remaining between them. Germline V lookup: CDR1 SGHVS, CDR2 FNYEAQ. Here the CDR3 reads CASSERAGDTQYF. Written as DNA, the CDR3 is TGTGCCAGCAGCGAGCGTGCGGGAGATACGCAGTATTTT.